The 21 T cell receptor beta chains in this list originate from one sample, sequenced in a study of CD8+CD57+ T cells in acquired aplastic anemia. Patients sequenced had flow cytometry evidence of CD8+CD57+ cell expansion. Profiling of TCR beta VDJ combinations and CDR3 sequences used genomic DNA as template. TCRdb itself ran the reads through MiXCR, one entry per CDR3 protein. The sample comprises some 200,000 distinct CDR3 sequences, less than 60% of which are singletons, and around 1.8% rests with the top ten. Source material: sorted CD4+, CD8+, or CD8+CD57+ T cells (not recorded which) from PBMCs. The receptor set was obtained from a human donor with aplastic anemia.

For this clonotype: A much larger clone differs from this one at a single base, so this may be a read error. The J gene is TRBJ1-4, the V gene TRBV11-2, with no clear D. Germline V gives CDR1 SGHAT, CDR2 FQNNGV. The CDR3 contains 14 residues. CDR3 sequence reads: CASGYSTTNEKLVF. The CDR3 DNA reads as TGTGCCAGCGGTTACAGCACAACTAATGAAAAACTGGTTTTT.

The chain carries TRBV15 and TRBJ2-7; D not resolved. Trimming took off 3 bases at V and 0 bases at J, with 9 bases between the two ends. The CDR3 loop spans 14 amino acids. CDR1 LNHNV and CDR2 YYDKDF come from the germline V gene (reference sequence). Written as DNA, the CDR3 is TGTGCCACCAGCAGCACGGAGAGCTCCTACGAGCAGTACTTC. Amino acids: CATSSTESSYEQYF. Full variable domain (remainder filled in from reference TRBV15 and TRBJ2-7): DAMVIQNPRYQVTQFGKPVTLSCSQTLNHNVMYWYQQKSSQAPKLLFHYYDKDFNNEADTPDNFQSRRPNTSFCFLDIRSPGLGDTAMYLCATSSTESSYEQYFGPGTRLTVT.

This clonotype was observed at least ten times. The chain employs TRBV15 and TRBJ1-3, with no clear D. Germline lookup yields CDR1 LNHNV and CDR2 YYDKDF (reference sequence). The CDR3 is 13 amino acids. Trimming cost V 8 bases and J 1 base, with 9 bases left between them. The CDR3 region has the DNA TGTGCCACCCGTAGCCCATCTGGAAACACCATATATTTT. This gives the protein CATRSPSGNTIYF.

At least ten counts were recorded for this clonotype. The chain recombines TRBV12-3 or TRBV12-4 with TRBJ1-1; D unresolved. Trimming pared 7 bases from V and 3 bases from J, leaving 9 bases between. CDR3 length equals 12 residues. CDR3 amino acids: CASTRRDTEAFF. The CDR3 DNA follows: TGTGCCAGCACGAGGAGGGACACTGAAGCTTTCTTT.

In this sample, this clonotype turned up many times. In nucleotides, the CDR3 is TGTGCCACCAGTCCTGGACAGACAACTAATGAAAAACTGTTTTTT. Translated, it gives CATSPGQTTNEKLFF. The chain links TRBV15 to TRBJ1-4; possible D gene TRBD1, 6 bases. V lost 6 bases, J lost 0 bases, and 11 bases lay in between. This CDR3 is 15 amino acids long. Germline CDR1 is LNHNV and CDR2 is YYDKDF (reference sequence).

Many counts were recorded for this clonotype. The chain is built from TRBV7-2 and TRBJ2-5, with D perhaps assigned TRBD1 or TRBD2 (7 bases each). Trimming took off 5 bases at V and 4 bases at J, with 14 bases between the two ends. There are 14 residues in the CDR3. Germline CDR1 and CDR2: SGHTA and FQGNSA. The CDR3 loop is CASSPGGAGETQYF. CDR3 sequence (DNA): TGTGCCAGCAGCCCAGGGGGGGCCGGAGAGACCCAGTACTTC.

The chain joins TRBV20-1 to TRBJ2-5; 14 nucleotides align to TRBD2. V was clipped by 6 bases and J by 9 bases; unmatched bases: 9. The germline V gene encodes CDR1 DFQATT and CDR2 SNEGSKA (reference sequence). The CDR3 loop spans 14 amino acids. The CDR3 nucleotides read TGCAGTGCGAGGATACCGGGACTAGCGGGGGCCCAGTACTTC. Amino acid sequence: CSARIPGLAGAQYF.

Many counts were recorded for this clonotype. The chain employs TRBV24-1 and TRBJ2-2; the D is unclear. Germline CDR1 and CDR2: KGHDR and SFDVKD. With 6 bases removed from V and 1 base from J, the gap between germline ends came to 8 bases. The CDR3 sequence is 14 residues long. CDR3 DNA: TGTGCCACCAGTCCCCAGTGGAACACCGGGGAGCTGTTTTTT. Translated: CATSPQWNTGELFF.

This clonotype occurred many times. The chain joins TRBV5-5 to TRBJ2-1; 11 bases are shared with TRBD2. The CDR3 covers 16 residues. The germline V gene has CDR1 SGHKS and CDR2 YYEKEE (reference sequence). With 4 bases clipped from V and 7 bases from J, the junction kept 10 bases outside the gene matches. DNA for the CDR3: TGTGCCAGCAGCCCACCCACTAGCGGGGGTCGGAATGAGCAGTTCTTC. Translation gives CASSPPTSGGRNEQFF.

This clonotype was recorded at least ten times. The chain combines TRBV7-2 with TRBJ1-2, with a tentative D call TRBD1 (6 bases). There are 17 residues in the CDR3. From germline, CDR1 is SGHTA and CDR2 FQGNSA. With 5 bases removed from V and 7 bases from J, the gap between germline ends came to 26 bases. CDR3 in amino acids: CASSANGGTREGSGYTF. CDR3 sequence (DNA): TGTGCCAGCAGCGCGAATGGGGGCACGAGGGAGGGCTCTGGCTACACCTTC.

This clonotype came up many times. The chain is built from TRBV2 and TRBJ1-1, with D possibly being TRBD1 (5 bases). Trimming took off 6 bases at V and 4 bases at J, with 15 bases between the two ends. Germline-derived CDR1 and CDR2 are SNHLY and FYNNEI. The CDR3 totals 14 residues. CDR3 loop: CASSGRGLGTEAFF. The CDR3, as DNA: TGTGCCAGCAGCGGCCGGGGCCTCGGCACTGAAGCTTTCTTT.

The CDR3 region is CASSPRQVVNEQFF. The DNA for the CDR3 is TGTGCCAGCAGTCCACGACAGGTTGTCAATGAGCAGTTCTTC. This chain uses TRBV5-4 with TRBJ2-5; D is possibly TRBD1 (6 bases). The J call could be wrong; TRBJ2-1 is a better fit for the DNA end. CDR1 and CDR2 from the germline V gene are SGHNT and YYREEE (reference sequence). This CDR3 is 14 amino acids long.

The chain combines TRBV20-1 with TRBJ2-7; maybe TRBD1 (6 bases). With 0 bases removed from V and 5 bases from J, the gap between germline ends came to 14 bases. The V gene's germline CDR1 is DFQATT and CDR2 SNEGSKA (reference sequence). The CDR3 has 14 amino acids. The CDR3 region is CSARDLQGIDEQYF. DNA of the CDR3: TGCAGTGCTAGAGATCTACAGGGCATCGACGAGCAGTACTTC.

This clonotype was observed a handful of times. V and J are TRBV24-1 and TRBJ1-1; D unresolved. V was cut by 3 bases and J by 11 bases, with 18 bases left in between. CDR1 and CDR2 (germline): KGHDR, SFDVKD. The CDR3 covers 14 residues. The CDR3 protein is CATSDAGIGRGAFF. The DNA of the CDR3 is TGTGCCACCAGTGATGCCGGGATAGGAAGAGGGGCTTTCTTT.

This chain links TRBV11-3 with TRBJ1-6; D may be TRBD1 (5 bases). The V and J ends lost 5 bases and 7 bases respectively, with 15 bases between them. Germline V lookup: CDR1 SGHNT, CDR2 YENEEA. The CDR3 is 15 amino acids. The CDR3 loop reads CASSHETAGNSPLHF. The CDR3 bases are TGTGCCAGCAGCCATGAGACGGCAGGGAATTCACCCCTCCACTTT.

The chain is built from TRBV7-2 and TRBJ2-5; 8 nucleotides align to TRBD2. This CDR3 contains 14 residues. Germline V gene lookup returns CDR1 SGHTA and CDR2 FQGNSA. The J segment lost 2 bases and the V segment lost 7 bases, leaving 6 bases of the junction unmatched. CDR3 sequence: CASNFRLAQETQYF. CDR3 DNA sequence: TGTGCCAGCAACTTCAGACTAGCGCAAGAGACCCAGTACTTC.

Note on this clonotype: Possible read error: a much larger clone is one base away. The CDR3: CASQKGLASSYEQYF. CDR3 DNA sequence: TGTGCCAGCCAAAAGGGACTAGCGTCATCCTACGAGCAGTACTTC. The chain employs TRBV5-6 and TRBJ2-7; TRBD2 matches 10 bases. The germline V gene encodes CDR1 SGHDT and CDR2 YYEEEE. With 7 bases clipped from V and 1 base from J, the junction kept 8 bases outside the gene matches. The CDR3 length is 15 residues.

V usage is TRBV24-1 and J usage is TRBJ2-1, with 10 bases matching TRBD2. This CDR3 has 17 residues. V lost 2 bases, J lost 1 base, and 4 bases stayed unmatched. Germline CDR1 and CDR2: KGHDR and SFDVKD. The CDR3 DNA follows: TGTGCCACCAGTGATTCTGGACTAGCGGCGTCCTACAATGAGCAGTTCTTC. This translates into CATSDSGLAASYNEQFF.

CDR3 loop: CSASLASVQETQYF. In nucleotides, the CDR3 is TGCAGTGCTAGTTTGGCTAGCGTCCAAGAGACCCAGTACTTC. The chain is built from TRBV20-1 and TRBJ2-5; D might be TRBD2 (6 bases). The ends were cut back, 3 bases at V and 1 base at J, with 12 bases in the middle. CDR3 size: 14 residues. CDR1 is DFQATT, CDR2 SNEGSKA, per germline (reference sequence).

Worth noting for this clonotype: This may be a read error, as it is one base from a much larger clone. The chain joins TRBV5-1 to TRBJ2-7, with TRBD2 matching 11 bases. The CDR3 contains 14 residues. The germline CDR1 and CDR2 sequences are SGHRS and YFSETQ. The CDR3 DNA reads TGCGCCAGCGGCTTGGCACTAGCGGGAGACGAGCAGTACTTC. Its translation: CASGLALAGDEQYF.

This clonotype was detected a few times. The CDR3 does not close with the conserved phenylalanine or tryptophan, likely indicating a read error. This rearrangement joins TRBV6-2 or TRBV6-3 to TRBJ1-1; no definite D call. Germline V gene lookup returns CDR1 MNHEY and CDR2 SVGEGT. The CDR3 is 12 amino acids. V was clipped by 5 bases and J by 6 bases, with 10 bases between them. The CDR3 here is CASSSLLAEAFS. Written as DNA, the CDR3 is TGTGCCAGCAGTAGTCTCTTGGCTGAAGCTTTCTCT.